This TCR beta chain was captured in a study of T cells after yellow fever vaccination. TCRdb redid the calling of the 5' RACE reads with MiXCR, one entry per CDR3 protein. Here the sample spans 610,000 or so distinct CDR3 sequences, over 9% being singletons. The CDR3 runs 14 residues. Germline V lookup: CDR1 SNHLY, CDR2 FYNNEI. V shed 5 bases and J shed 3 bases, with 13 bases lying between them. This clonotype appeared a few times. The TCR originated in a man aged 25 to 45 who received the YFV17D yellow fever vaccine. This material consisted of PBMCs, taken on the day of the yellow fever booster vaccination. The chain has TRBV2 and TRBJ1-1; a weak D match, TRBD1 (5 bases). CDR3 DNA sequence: TGTGCCAGCAGTTTCCAGGGAAGGGACACTGAAGCTTTCTTT. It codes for CASSFQGRDTEAFF.